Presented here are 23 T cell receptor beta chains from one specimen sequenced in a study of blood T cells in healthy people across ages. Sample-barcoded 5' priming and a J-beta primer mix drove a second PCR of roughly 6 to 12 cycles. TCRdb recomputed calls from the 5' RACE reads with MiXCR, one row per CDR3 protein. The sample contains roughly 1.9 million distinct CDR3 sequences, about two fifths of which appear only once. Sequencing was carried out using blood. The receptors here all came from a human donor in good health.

The CDR3 bases are TGTGCCAGCAGGCTCCCGGGTGGCTACACCTTC. Translation: CASRLPGGYTF. The rearrangement uses TRBV21-1 and TRBJ1-2; the DNA was not compared with TRBD1, the D call given in the table. TRBV21-1 is given as a pseudogene. The CDR3 spans 11 residues.

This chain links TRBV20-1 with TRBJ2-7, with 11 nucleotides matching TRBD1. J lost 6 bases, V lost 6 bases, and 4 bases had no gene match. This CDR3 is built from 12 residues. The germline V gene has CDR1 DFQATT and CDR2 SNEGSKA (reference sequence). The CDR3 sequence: CSAWDRGSEQYF. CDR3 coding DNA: TGCAGTGCATGGGACAGGGGGAGCGAGCAGTACTTC.

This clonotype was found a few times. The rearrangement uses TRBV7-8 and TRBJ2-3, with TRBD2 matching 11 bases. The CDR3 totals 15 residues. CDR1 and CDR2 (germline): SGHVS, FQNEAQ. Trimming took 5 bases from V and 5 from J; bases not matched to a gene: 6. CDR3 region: CASSARLAGIDTQYF. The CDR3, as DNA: TGTGCCAGCAGCGCGCGACTAGCGGGGATAGATACGCAGTATTTT.

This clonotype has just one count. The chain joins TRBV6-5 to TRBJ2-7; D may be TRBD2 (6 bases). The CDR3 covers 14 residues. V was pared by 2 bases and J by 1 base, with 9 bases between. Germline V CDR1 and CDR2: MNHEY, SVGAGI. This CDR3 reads CASSYREKSYEQYF. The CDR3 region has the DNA TGTGCCAGCAGTTACCGGGAGAAGTCCTACGAGCAGTACTTC.

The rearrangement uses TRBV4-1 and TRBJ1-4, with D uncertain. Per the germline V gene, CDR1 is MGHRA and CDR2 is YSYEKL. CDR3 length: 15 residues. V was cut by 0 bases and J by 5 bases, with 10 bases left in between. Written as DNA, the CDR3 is TGCGCCAGCAGCCAAGAGCAGAGAGAAAATGAAAAACTGTTTTTT. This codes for CASSQEQRENEKLFF.

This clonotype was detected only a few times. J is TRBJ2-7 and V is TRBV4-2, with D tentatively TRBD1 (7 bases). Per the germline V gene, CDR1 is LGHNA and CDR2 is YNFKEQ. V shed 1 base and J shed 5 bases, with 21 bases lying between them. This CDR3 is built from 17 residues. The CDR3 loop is CASSQGGVTGALDEQYF. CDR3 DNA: TGTGCCAGCAGCCAAGGGGGGGTAACAGGGGCCCTCGACGAGCAGTACTTC.

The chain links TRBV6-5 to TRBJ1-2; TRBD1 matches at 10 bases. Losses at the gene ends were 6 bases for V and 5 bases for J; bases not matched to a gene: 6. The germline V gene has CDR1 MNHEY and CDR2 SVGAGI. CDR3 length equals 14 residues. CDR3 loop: CASRGQGFGYGYTF. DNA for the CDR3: TGTGCCAGCAGGGGACAGGGGTTTGGATATGGCTACACCTTC.

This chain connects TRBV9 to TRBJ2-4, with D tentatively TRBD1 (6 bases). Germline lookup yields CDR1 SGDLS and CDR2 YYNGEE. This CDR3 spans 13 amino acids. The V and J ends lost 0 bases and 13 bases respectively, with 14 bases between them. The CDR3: CASSVGTTGTQYF. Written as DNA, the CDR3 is TGTGCCAGCAGCGTAGGGACGACAGGCACCCAGTACTTC.

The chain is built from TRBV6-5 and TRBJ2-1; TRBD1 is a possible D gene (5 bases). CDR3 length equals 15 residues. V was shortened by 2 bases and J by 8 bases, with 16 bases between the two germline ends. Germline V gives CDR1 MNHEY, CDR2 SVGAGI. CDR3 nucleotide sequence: TGTGCCAGCAGTTACAGGGGCACACCAGAGGATGAGCAGTTCTTC. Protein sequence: CASSYRGTPEDEQFF.

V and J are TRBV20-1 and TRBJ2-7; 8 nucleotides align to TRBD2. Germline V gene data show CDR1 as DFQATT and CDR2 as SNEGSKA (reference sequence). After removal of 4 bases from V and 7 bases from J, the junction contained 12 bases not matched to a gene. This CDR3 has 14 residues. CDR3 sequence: CSAKAGLDFDEQYF. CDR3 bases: TGCAGTGCTAAAGCGGGACTAGATTTCGATGAGCAGTACTTC.

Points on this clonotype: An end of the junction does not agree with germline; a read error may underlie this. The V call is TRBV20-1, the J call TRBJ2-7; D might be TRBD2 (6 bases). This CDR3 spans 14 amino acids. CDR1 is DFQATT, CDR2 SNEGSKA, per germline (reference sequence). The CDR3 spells CSTRGAGRSYEQYF. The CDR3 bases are TGCAGTACTAGAGGCGCAGGGAGGTCCTACGAGCAGTACTTC.

The CDR3 DNA reads TGCAGTGCTACGGGGGATGGCTACGAGCAGTACTTC. Protein product: CSATGDGYEQYF. The V gene is TRBV20-1, the J gene TRBJ2-7; D is possibly TRBD2 (6 bases). CDR3 size: 12 residues. The V end lost 4 bases, the J end lost 3 bases, and 10 bases lay between the germline ends. From germline, CDR1 is DFQATT and CDR2 SNEGSKA (reference sequence).

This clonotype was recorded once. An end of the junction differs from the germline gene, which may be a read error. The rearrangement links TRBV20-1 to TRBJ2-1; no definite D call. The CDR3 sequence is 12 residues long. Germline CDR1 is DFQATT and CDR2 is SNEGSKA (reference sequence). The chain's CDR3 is CSARTHISEQFF. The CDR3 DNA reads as TGCAGTGCCCGAACCCATATCAGTGAGCAGTTCTTT.

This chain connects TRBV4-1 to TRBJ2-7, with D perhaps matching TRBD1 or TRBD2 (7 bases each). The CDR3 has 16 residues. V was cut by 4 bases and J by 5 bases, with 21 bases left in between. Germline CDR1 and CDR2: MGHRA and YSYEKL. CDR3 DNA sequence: TGCGCCAGCAGCCTACCCAGGGGGGGGAAGGTCGACGAGCAGTACTTC. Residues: CASSLPRGGKVDEQYF.

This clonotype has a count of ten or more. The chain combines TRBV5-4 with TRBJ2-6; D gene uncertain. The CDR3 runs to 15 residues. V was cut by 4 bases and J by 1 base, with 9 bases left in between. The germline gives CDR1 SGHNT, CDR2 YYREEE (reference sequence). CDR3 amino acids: CASSTVYSGANVLTF. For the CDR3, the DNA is TGTGCCAGCAGCACAGTATATTCTGGGGCCAACGTCCTGACTTTC.

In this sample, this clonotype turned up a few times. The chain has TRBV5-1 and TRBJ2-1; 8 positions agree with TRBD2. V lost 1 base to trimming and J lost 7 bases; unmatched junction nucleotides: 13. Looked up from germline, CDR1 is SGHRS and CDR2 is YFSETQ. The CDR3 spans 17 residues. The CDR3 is CASSLIPLGTSLNEQFF. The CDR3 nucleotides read TGCGCCAGCAGCTTGATTCCTTTAGGGACTAGTCTAAATGAGCAGTTCTTC.

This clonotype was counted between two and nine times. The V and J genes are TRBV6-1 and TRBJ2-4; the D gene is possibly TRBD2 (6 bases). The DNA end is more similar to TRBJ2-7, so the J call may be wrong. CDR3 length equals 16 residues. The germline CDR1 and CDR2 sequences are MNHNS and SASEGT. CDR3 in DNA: TGTGCCAGCCGCCCAGGCTTCAGCGGGCCCCTTAACGAGCAGTACTTC. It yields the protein CASRPGFSGPLNEQYF.

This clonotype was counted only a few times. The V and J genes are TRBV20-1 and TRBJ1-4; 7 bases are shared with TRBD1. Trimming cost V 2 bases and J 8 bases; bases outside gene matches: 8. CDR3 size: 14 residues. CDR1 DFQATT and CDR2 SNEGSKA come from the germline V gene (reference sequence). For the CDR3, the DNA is TGCAGTGCTAGACCCCCAGGGGGTTGGGAAAAACTGTTTTTT. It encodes CSARPPGGWEKLFF.

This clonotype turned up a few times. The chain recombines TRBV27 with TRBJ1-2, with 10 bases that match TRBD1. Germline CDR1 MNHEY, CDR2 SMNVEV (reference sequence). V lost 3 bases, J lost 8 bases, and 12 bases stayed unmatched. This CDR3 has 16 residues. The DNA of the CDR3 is TGTGCCAGCAGTTTGTCCCCCGGGACAGGGGTTAGAGGCTACACCTTC. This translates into CASSLSPGTGVRGYTF.

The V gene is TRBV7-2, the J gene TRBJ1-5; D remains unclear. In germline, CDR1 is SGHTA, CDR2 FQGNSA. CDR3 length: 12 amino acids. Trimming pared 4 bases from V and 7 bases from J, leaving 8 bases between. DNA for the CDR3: TGTGCCAGCAGCTGGGCGGGACAGCCCCAGCATTTT. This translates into CASSWAGQPQHF.

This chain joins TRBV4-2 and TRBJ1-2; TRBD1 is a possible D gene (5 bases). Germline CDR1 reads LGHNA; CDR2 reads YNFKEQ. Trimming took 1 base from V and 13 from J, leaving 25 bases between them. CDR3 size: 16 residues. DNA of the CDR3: TGTGCCAGCAGCCAAGGACGTACAACAGGCGGTATGAGCTGCACCTTC. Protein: CASSQGRTTGGMSCTF.

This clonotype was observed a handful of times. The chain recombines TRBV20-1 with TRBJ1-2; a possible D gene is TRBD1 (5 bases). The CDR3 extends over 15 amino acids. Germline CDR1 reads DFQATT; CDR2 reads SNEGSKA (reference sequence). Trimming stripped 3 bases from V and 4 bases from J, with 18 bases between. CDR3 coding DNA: TGCAGTGCTAGTAGGCTTCAGGGTCGCATCTATGGCTACACCTTC. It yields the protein CSASRLQGRIYGYTF.

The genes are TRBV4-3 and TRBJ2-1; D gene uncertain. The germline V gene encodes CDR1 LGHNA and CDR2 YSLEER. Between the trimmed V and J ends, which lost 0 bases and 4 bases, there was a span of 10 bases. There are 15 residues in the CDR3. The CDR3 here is CASSQDWGPYNEQFF. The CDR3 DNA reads TGCGCCAGCAGCCAAGATTGGGGTCCGTACAATGAGCAGTTCTTC.